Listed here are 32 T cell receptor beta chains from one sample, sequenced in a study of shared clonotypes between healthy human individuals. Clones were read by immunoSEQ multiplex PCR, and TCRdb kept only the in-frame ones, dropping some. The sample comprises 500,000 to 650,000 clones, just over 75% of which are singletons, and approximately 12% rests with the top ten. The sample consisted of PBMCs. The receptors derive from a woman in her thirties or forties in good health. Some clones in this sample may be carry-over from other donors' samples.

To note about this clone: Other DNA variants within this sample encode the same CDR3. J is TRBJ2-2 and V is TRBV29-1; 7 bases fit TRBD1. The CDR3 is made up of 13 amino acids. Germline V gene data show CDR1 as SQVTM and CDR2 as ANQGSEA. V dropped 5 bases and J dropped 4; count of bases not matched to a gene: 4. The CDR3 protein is CSVRQGGTGELFF. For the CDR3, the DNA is TGCAGCGTTAGACAGGGTGGCACCGGGGAGCTGTTTTTT.

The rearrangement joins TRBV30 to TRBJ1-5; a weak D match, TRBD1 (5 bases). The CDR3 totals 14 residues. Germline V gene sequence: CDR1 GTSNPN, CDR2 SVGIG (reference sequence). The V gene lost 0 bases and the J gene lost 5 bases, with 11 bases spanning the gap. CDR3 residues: CAWSVRGGYQPQHF. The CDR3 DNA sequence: TGTGCCTGGAGTGTACGCGGGGGGTATCAGCCCCAGCATTTT.

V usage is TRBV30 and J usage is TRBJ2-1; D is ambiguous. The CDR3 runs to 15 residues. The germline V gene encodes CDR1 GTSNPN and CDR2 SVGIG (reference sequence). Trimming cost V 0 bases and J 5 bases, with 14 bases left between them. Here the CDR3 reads CAWSVSYLVDNEQFF. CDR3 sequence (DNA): TGTGCCTGGAGTGTAAGTTATCTAGTCGACAATGAGCAGTTCTTC.

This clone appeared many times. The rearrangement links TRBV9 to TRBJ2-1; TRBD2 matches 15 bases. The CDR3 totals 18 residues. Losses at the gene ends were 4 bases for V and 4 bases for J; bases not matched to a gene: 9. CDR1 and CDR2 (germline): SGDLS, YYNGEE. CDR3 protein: CASSPPRTSGRGYNEQFF. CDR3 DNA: TGTGCCAGCAGCCCCCCCCGGACTAGCGGGAGGGGGTACAATGAGCAGTTCTTC. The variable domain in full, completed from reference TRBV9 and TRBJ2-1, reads DSGVTQTPKHLITATGQRVTLRCSPRSGDLSVYWYQQSLDQGLQFLIQYYNGEERAKGNILERFSAQQFPDLHSELNLSSLELGDSALYFCASSPPRTSGRGYNEQFFGPGTRLTVL.

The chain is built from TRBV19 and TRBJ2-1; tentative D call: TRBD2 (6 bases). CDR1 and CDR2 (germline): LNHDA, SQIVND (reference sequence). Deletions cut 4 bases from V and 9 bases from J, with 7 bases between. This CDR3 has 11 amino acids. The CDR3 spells CASSTGLEQFF. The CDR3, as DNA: TGTGCCAGTAGTACGGGACTTGAGCAGTTCTTC.

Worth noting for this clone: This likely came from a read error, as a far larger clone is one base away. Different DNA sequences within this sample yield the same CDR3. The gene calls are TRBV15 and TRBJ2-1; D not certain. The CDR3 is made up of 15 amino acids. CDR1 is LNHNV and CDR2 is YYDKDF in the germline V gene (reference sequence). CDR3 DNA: TGTGCCACCAGCAGAGCGAGAGACCCCTACAACGAGCAGTTCTTC. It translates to CATSRARDPYNEQFF.

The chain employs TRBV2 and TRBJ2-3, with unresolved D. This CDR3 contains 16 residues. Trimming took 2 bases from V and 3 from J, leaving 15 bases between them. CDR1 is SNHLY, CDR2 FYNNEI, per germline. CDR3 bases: TGTGCCAGCAGTGAAATTGGAACCCCCGGTACAGATACGCAGTATTTT. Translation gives CASSEIGTPGTDTQYF.

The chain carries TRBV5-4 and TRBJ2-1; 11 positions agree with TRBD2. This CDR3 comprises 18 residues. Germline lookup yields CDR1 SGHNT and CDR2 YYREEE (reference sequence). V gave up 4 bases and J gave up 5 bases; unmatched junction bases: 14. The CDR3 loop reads CASSLIGILAGAHNEQFF. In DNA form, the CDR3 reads TGTGCCAGCAGCCTAATCGGAATACTAGCGGGAGCCCACAATGAGCAGTTCTTC.

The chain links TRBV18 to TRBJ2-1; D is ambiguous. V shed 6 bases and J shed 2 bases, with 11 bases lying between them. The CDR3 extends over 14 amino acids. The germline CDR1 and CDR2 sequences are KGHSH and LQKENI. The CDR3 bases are TGTGCCAGCTCCCCCGGAGCCACCTACAATGAGCAGTTCTTC. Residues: CASSPGATYNEQFF.

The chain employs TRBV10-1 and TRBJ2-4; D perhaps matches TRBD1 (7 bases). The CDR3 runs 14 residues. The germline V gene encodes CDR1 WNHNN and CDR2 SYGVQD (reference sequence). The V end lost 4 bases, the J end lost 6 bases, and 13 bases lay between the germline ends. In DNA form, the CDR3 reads TGCGCCAGCAGTGCAGGGGGGCCAAGAAACATTCAGTACTTC. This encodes CASSAGGPRNIQYF.

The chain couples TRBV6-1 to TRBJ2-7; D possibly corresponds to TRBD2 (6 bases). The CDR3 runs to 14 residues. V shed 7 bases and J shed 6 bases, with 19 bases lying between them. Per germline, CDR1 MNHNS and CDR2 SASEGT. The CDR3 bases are TGTGCCAGCACCTTGACGGGAGCGGGTCGCGAGCAGTACTTC. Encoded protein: CASTLTGAGREQYF.

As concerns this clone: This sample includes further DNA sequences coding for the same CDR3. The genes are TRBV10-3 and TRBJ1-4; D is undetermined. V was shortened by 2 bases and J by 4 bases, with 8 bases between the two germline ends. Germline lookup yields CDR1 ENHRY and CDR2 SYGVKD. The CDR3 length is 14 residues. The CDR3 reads CAISERRNNEKLFF. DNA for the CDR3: TGTGCCATCAGTGAGAGACGGAATAATGAAAAACTGTTTTTT.

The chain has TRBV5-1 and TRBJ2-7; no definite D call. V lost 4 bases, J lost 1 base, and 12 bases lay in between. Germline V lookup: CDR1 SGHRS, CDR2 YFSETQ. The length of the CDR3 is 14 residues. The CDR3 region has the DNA TGCGCCAGCAGCCCCGTGGCCACTTCCTACGAGCAGTACTTC. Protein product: CASSPVATSYEQYF.

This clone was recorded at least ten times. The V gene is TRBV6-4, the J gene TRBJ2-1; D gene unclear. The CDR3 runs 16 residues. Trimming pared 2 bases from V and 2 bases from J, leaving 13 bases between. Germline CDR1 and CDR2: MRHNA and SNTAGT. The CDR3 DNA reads TGTGCCAGCAGTGACACGACCTCCGGAACCTACAATGAGCAGTTCTTC. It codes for CASSDTTSGTYNEQFF.

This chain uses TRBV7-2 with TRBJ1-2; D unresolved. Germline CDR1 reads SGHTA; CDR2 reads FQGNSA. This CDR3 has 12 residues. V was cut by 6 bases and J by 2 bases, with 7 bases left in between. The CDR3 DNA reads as TGTGCCAGCAGGGATCCAAACTATGGCTACACCTTC. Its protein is CASRDPNYGYTF.

CDR3 bases: TGTGCCTGGAGTGGTAGGACACCTACCTACGAGCAGTACTTC. Its protein is CAWSGRTPTYEQYF. This sequence joins TRBV30 and TRBJ2-7, with D possibly TRBD1 on 5 matching bases. This CDR3 is built from 14 residues. The V end lost 1 base, the J end lost 2 bases, and 12 bases lay between the germline ends. CDR1 GTSNPN and CDR2 SVGIG come from the germline V gene (reference sequence).

The CDR3 DNA is TGTGCCAGTAGTTCCTCGACGCCCATGAACACTGAAGCTTTCTTT. Translation: CASSSSTPMNTEAFF. J is TRBJ1-1 and V is TRBV19, with no clear D. Germline V lookup: CDR1 LNHDA, CDR2 SQIVND (reference sequence). V was trimmed by 5 bases and J by 0 bases, leaving 13 bases between them. The CDR3 consists of 15 residues.

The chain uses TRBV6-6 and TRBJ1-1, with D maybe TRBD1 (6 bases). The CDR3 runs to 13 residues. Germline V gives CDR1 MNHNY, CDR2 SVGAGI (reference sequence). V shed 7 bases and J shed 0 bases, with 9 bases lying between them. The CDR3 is CASKQGMNTEAFF. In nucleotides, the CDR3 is TGTGCCAGCAAACAGGGAATGAACACTGAAGCTTTCTTT.

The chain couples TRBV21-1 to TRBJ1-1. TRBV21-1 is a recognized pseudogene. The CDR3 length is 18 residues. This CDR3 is CASSKEDFVQEGGTEAFF. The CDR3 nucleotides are TGTGCCAGCAGCAAAGAGGATTTTGTGCAGGAGGGGGGGACTGAAGCTTTCTTT.

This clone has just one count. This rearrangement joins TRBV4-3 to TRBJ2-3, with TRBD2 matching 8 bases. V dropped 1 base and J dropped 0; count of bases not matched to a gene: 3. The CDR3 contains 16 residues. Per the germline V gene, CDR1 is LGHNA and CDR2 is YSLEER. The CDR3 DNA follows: TGCGCCAGCAGCCAAGTAGCGGGGACTAGCACAGATACGCAGTATTTT. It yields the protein CASSQVAGTSTDTQYF.

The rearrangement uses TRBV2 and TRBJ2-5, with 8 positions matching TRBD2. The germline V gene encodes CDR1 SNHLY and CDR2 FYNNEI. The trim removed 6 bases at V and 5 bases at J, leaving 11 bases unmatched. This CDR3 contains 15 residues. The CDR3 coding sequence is TGTGCCAGCAGACGACTAGCGTTTCCCCAGGAGACCCAGTACTTC. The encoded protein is CASRRLAFPQETQYF.

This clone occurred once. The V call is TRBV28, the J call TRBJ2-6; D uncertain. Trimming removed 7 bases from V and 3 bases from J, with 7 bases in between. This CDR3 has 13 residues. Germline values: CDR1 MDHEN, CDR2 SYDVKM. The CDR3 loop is CASMVVGANVLTF. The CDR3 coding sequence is TGTGCCAGCATGGTGGTTGGGGCCAACGTCCTGACTTTC. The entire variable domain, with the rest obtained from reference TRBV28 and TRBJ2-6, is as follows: DVKVTQSSRYLVKRTGEKVFLECVQDMDHENMFWYRQDPGLGLRLIYFSYDVKMKEKGDIPEGYSVSREKKERFSLILESASTNQTSMYLCASMVVGANVLTFGAGSRLTVL.

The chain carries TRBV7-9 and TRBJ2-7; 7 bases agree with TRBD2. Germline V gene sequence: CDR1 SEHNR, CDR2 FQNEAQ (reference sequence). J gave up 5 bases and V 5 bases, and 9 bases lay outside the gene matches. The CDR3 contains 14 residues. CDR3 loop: CASSPRGGIDEQYF. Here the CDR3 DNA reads TGTGCCAGCAGCCCCCGGGGAGGGATCGACGAGCAGTACTTC.

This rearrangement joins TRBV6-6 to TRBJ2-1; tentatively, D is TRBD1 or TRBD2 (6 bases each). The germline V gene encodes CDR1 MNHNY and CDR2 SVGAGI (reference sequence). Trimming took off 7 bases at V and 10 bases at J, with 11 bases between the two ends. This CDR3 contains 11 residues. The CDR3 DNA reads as TGTGCCAGCACCATGGGGGGCGAGCAGTTCTTC. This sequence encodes CASTMGGEQFF.

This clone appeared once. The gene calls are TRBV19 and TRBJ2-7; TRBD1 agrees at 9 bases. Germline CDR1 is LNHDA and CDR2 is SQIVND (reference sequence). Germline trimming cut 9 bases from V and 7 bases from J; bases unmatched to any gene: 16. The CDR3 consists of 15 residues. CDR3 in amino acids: CASANGGQGIGEQYF. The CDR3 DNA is TGTGCCAGCGCAAACGGAGGACAGGGGATAGGGGAGCAGTACTTC.

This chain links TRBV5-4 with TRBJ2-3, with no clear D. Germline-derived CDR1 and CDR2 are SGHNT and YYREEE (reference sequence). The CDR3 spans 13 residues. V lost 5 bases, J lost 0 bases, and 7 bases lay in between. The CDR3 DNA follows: TGTGCCAGCAGAGTTTCTAGCACAGATACGCAGTATTTT. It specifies CASRVSSTDTQYF.

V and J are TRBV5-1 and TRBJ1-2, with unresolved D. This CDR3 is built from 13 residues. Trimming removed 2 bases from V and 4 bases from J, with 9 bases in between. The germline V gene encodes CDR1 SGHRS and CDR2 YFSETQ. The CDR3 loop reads CASSLSGFYGYTF. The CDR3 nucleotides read TGCGCCAGCAGCTTATCCGGTTTCTATGGCTACACCTTC.

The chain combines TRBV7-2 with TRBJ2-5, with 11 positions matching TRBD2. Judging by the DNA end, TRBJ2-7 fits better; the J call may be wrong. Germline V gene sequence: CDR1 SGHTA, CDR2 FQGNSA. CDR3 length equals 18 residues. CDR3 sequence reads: CASSLVASGRTSSYEQYF. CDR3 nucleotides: TGTGCCAGCAGCTTAGTGGCTAGCGGGAGGACGAGCTCCTACGAGCAGTACTTC.

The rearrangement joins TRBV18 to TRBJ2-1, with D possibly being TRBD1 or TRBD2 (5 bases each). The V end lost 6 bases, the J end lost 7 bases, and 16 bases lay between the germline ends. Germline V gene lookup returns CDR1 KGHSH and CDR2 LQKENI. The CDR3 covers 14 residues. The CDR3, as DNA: TGTGCCAGCTCCCTTGAGGGGCTCGGGAATGAGCAGTTCTTC. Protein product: CASSLEGLGNEQFF.

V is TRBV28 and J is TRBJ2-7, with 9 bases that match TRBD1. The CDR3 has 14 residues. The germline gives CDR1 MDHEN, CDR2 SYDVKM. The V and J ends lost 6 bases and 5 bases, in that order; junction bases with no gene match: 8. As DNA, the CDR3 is TGTGCCAGCAGACCTCGGGACAGGGTCAACGAGCAGTACTTC. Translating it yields CASRPRDRVNEQYF. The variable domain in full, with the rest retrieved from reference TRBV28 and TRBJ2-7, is DVKVTQSSRYLVKRTGEKVFLECVQDMDHENMFWYRQDPGLGLRLIYFSYDVKMKEKGDIPEGYSVSREKKERFSLILESASTNQTSMYLCASRPRDRVNEQYFGPGTRLTVT.

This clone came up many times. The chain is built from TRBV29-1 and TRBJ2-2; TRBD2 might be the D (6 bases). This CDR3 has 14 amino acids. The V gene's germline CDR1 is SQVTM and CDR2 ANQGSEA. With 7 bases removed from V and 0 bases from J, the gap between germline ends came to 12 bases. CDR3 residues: CSGYTGANTGELFF. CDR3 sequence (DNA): TGCAGCGGATATACGGGAGCGAACACCGGGGAGCTGTTTTTT.

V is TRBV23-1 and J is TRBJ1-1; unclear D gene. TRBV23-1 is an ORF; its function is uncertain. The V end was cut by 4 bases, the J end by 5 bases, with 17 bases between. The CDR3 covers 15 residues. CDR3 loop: CASSPRGARGTEAFF. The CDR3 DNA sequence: TGCGCCAGCAGTCCCCGCGGCGCAAGAGGGACTGAAGCTTTCTTT.